The 19 T cell receptor beta chains given below trace back to one sample, sequenced in a study of early T cells in non-severe SARS-CoV-2 infection. MiXCR was run by TCRdb on the 5' RACE reads, yielding one entry per CDR3 protein. The repertoire holds 60,000 to 70,000 distinct CDR3 sequences, 9.1% seen once, with roughly 3% in the top ten. Sequencing was performed on whole blood. The receptors were gathered from an adult who was a healthcare worker with PCR-confirmed SARS-CoV-2 infection or an uninfected control (not recorded which).

This clonotype appeared a few times. This chain uses TRBV5-1 with TRBJ2-3, with 8 bases identical to TRBD1. The CDR3 runs to 14 residues. With V trimmed by 0 bases and J by 6 bases, 3 bases remained unmatched. The germline V gene encodes CDR1 SGHRS and CDR2 YFSETQ. The CDR3 sequence is CASSLGTGFDTQYF. CDR3 DNA: TGCGCCAGCAGCTTGGGGACAGGGTTCGATACGCAGTATTTT.

This sequence joins TRBV5-1 and TRBJ2-3; TRBD2 matches at 12 bases. Per germline, CDR1 SGHRS and CDR2 YFSETQ. The CDR3 spans 16 residues. V lost 7 bases, J lost 2 bases, and 8 bases stayed unmatched. CDR3 amino acids: CASGGGTSGSTDTQYF. Written as DNA, the CDR3 is TGCGCCAGCGGTGGTGGGACTAGCGGGTCCACAGATACGCAGTATTTT.

J is TRBJ2-3 and V is TRBV2; D not certain. The CDR3 runs to 14 residues. Germline V gene data show CDR1 as SNHLY and CDR2 as FYNNEI. V was pared by 7 bases and J by 6 bases, with 17 bases between. The CDR3 here is CASTPGVGRDTQYF. As DNA, the CDR3 is TGTGCCAGCACACCCGGAGTCGGGCGGGATACGCAGTATTTT.

This clonotype has ten or more counts. The chain joins TRBV5-4 to TRBJ1-2; 8 bases are shared with TRBD1. CDR3 length: 13 residues. V gave up 5 bases and J gave up 6 bases; unmatched junction bases: 6. Germline V gene data show CDR1 as SGHNT and CDR2 as YYREEE (reference sequence). CDR3 coding DNA: TGTGCCAGCAGGGTAACAGGGGGAAATGGCTACACCTTC. This sequence encodes CASRVTGGNGYTF.

The chain couples TRBV11-3 to TRBJ2-3; 13 bases agree with TRBD2. V shed 5 bases, J shed 5 bases, and the junction held 4 bases outside the gene matches. This CDR3 has 15 amino acids. Per the germline V gene, CDR1 is SGHNT and CDR2 is YENEEA. The CDR3 sequence is CASSPGLAGEDTQYF. The DNA of the CDR3 is TGTGCCAGCAGCCCCGGACTAGCGGGAGAAGATACGCAGTATTTT.

This clonotype was picked up a small number of times. The rearrangement links TRBV12-3 or TRBV12-4 to TRBJ2-3; possibly TRBD2 for D (6 bases). Trimming took off 3 bases at V and 4 bases at J, with 20 bases between the two ends. The CDR3 length is 17 residues. CDR3 nucleotide sequence: TGTGCCAGCAGTTTGAAGGTCGTTGCTAGCGTGCCAGATACGCAGTATTTT. Its protein product is CASSLKVVASVPDTQYF.

At least ten counts were recorded for this clonotype. V and J are TRBV21-1 and TRBJ2-7; TRBD1, the table's D call, lacks a check against the DNA. TRBV21-1 has pseudogene status. This CDR3 is 15 amino acids long. Here the CDR3 DNA reads TGTGCCAGCAGCAGAAGTCAGGGGGACTCCTACGAGCAGTACTTC. It specifies CASSRSQGDSYEQYF.

This clonotype was recorded a few times. This chain links TRBV7-2 with TRBJ1-4; 8 bases are a match to TRBD1. J was trimmed by 5 bases and V by 5 bases; bases with no gene match: 4. Germline-derived CDR1 and CDR2 are SGHTA and FQGNSA. The CDR3 spans 14 residues. CDR3 protein: CASSRDRRNEKLFF. CDR3 DNA: TGTGCCAGCAGCCGGGACAGGAGAAATGAAAAACTGTTTTTT. The full variable domain, its missing parts supplied by reference TRBV7-2 and TRBJ1-4, is GAGVSQSPSNKVTEKGKDVELRCDPISGHTALYWYRQSLGQGLEFLIYFQGNSAPDKSGLPSDRFSAERTGGSVSTLTIQRTQQEDSAVYLCASSRDRRNEKLFFGSGTQLSVL.

This clonotype showed up many times. The V call is TRBV28, the J call TRBJ1-6; 9 nucleotides match TRBD1. After removal of 1 base from V and 11 bases from J, the junction contained 6 bases not matched to a gene. Looked up from germline, CDR1 is MDHEN and CDR2 is SYDVKM. The CDR3 contains 15 residues. DNA of the CDR3: TGTGCCAGCAGTTTATCGGGACAGGGTAGTGCACCCCTCCACTTT. It translates to CASSLSGQGSAPLHF.

This chain connects TRBV5-4 to TRBJ2-3; 7 nucleotides align to TRBD2. The CDR3 sequence is 16 residues long. Per germline, CDR1 SGHNT and CDR2 YYREEE (reference sequence). V lost 4 bases to trimming and J lost 4 bases; unmatched junction nucleotides: 12. The CDR3 spells CASSHLGAGAPDTQYF. The CDR3 DNA is TGTGCCAGCAGCCACTTAGGGGCGGGAGCACCAGATACGCAGTATTTT.

The chain is built from TRBV12-3 or TRBV12-4 and TRBJ2-7, with D possibly TRBD1 on 6 matching bases. The CDR3 spans 15 residues. V lost 5 bases and J 2 bases, leaving 16 bases between the germline ends. The CDR3 DNA reads TGTGCCAGCAGTCAAACAGGGTCGAGGACCTACGAGCAGTACTTC. Encoded protein: CASSQTGSRTYEQYF.

This clonotype has at least ten counts. This chain connects TRBV7-2 to TRBJ2-3; TRBD2 matches at 8 bases. V was clipped by 4 bases and J by 5 bases; unmatched bases: 14. Germline values: CDR1 SGHTA, CDR2 FQGNSA. There are 17 residues in the CDR3. This chain's CDR3 is CASSSKQLAERGDTQYF. The DNA for the CDR3 is TGTGCCAGCAGCTCCAAACAACTAGCGGAGCGCGGAGATACGCAGTATTTT.

The CDR3 DNA is TGCGCCAGCAGCGTGAGGGGGCCGGGACAGGGGTCCTACGAGCAGTACTTC. Encoded protein: CASSVRGPGQGSYEQYF. V usage is TRBV5-1 and J usage is TRBJ2-7; 10 nucleotides line up with TRBD1. V lost 4 bases to trimming and J lost 1 base; unmatched junction nucleotides: 11. Germline V CDR1 and CDR2: SGHRS, YFSETQ. The CDR3 has 17 amino acids. The complete variable domain, with remaining parts taken from reference TRBV5-1 and TRBJ2-7, reads KAGVTQTPRYLIKTRGQQVTLSCSPISGHRSVSWYQQTPGQGLQFLFEYFSETQRNKGNFPGRFSGRQFSNSRSEMNVSTLELGDSALYLCASSVRGPGQGSYEQYFGPGTRLTVT.

In its sample, this clonotype was seen many times. The chain links TRBV3-1 to TRBJ2-7, with D tentatively TRBD2 (5 bases). V was shortened by 4 bases and J by 1 base, with 11 bases between the two germline ends. The CDR3 is 14 amino acids. The germline V gene has CDR1 LGHDT and CDR2 YNNKEL (reference sequence). The CDR3 region is CASSRRGRSYEQYF. The CDR3, as DNA: TGTGCCAGCAGCCGGCGAGGGCGATCCTACGAGCAGTACTTC.

This clonotype was counted between two and nine times. This chain uses TRBV3-1 with TRBJ2-3, with no clear D. The V end lost 4 bases, the J end lost 6 bases, and 14 bases lay between the germline ends. This CDR3 spans 14 amino acids. Germline-derived CDR1 and CDR2 are LGHDT and YNNKEL (reference sequence). For the CDR3, the DNA is TGTGCCAGCAGCCGGACCGCCACCCTCGATACGCAGTATTTT. This gives the protein CASSRTATLDTQYF.

This clonotype has a count of ten or more. The gene calls are TRBV10-1 and TRBJ2-1; a possible D gene is TRBD2 (6 bases). The V gene lost 4 bases and the J gene lost 4 bases, with 17 bases spanning the gap. Germline loops: CDR1 WNHNN, CDR2 SYGVQD (reference sequence). This CDR3 has 16 residues. The CDR3 sequence: CASSVSSMEGYNEQFF. The CDR3 nucleotides are TGCGCCAGCAGTGTTTCCTCGATGGAGGGATACAATGAGCAGTTCTTC.

This clonotype was detected ten times or more. The chain is built from TRBV5-6 and TRBJ2-1; a weak D match, TRBD2 (6 bases). Trimming stripped 4 bases from V and 1 base from J, with 12 bases between. The CDR3 contains 15 residues. CDR1 is SGHDT, CDR2 YYEEEE, per germline. In DNA form, the CDR3 reads TGTGCCAGCAGCCTAGTGGGAGGTTCCTACAATGAGCAGTTCTTC. It specifies CASSLVGGSYNEQFF.

This clonotype was detected only a few times. The chain combines TRBV19 with TRBJ2-2, with TRBD1 as a possible D gene (6 bases). Germline-derived CDR1 and CDR2 are LNHDA and SQIVND (reference sequence). CDR3 length: 13 residues. V was shortened by 2 bases and J by 7 bases, with 8 bases between the two germline ends. The CDR3 region is CASSIQGIGELFF. The CDR3 nucleotides are TGTGCCAGTAGTATACAGGGGATCGGGGAGCTGTTTTTT.

This chain uses TRBV5-6 with TRBJ2-7, with 10 bases matching TRBD2. The ends lost 1 base at V and 8 bases at J; junction bases unmatched: 9. The germline V gene encodes CDR1 SGHDT and CDR2 YYEEEE. The CDR3 runs 15 residues. The CDR3, as DNA: TGTGCCAGCAGCTTGATTCCAGCGGGAGGGCCCAAGCAGTACTTC. Its protein product is CASSLIPAGGPKQYF.